These 10 T cell receptor beta chains were all obtained from the same sample, sequenced in a study of blood T cell repertoires in COVID-19. The table came from immunoSEQ multiplex PCR; TCRdb's copy has only in-frame clones and leaves some out. The sample shows 50,000 or so clones, around four fifths of them seen only once. The sequenced sample consisted of peripheral blood. The receptors originated from a man in his forties or fifties with acute or convalescent COVID-19.

The genes are TRBV21-1 and TRBJ1-6. TRBV21-1 represents a pseudogene. The CDR3 loop spans 14 amino acids. CDR3 sequence: CASNQGWSGSPLHF. As DNA, the CDR3 is TGTGCCAGCAACCAAGGGTGGTCGGGGTCACCCCTCCACTTT.

This chain uses TRBV5-1 with TRBJ1-1, with a tentative D call TRBD1 (5 bases). CDR1 is SGHRS, CDR2 YFSETQ, per germline. The CDR3 extends over 15 amino acids. V was clipped by 4 bases and J by 2 bases, with 15 bases between them. The CDR3 DNA reads TGCGCCAGCAGCCCTGACAGCGTCCTTAACACTGAAGCTTTCTTT. This codes for CASSPDSVLNTEAFF. Combining the CDR3 with reference TRBV5-1 and TRBJ1-1 gives the whole variable domain KAGVTQTPRYLIKTRGQQVTLSCSPISGHRSVSWYQQTPGQGLQFLFEYFSETQRNKGNFPGRFSGRQFSNSRSEMNVSTLELGDSALYLCASSPDSVLNTEAFFGQGTRLTVV.

V gene TRBV4-2 combines with J gene TRBJ2-1, with D possibly being TRBD2 (6 bases). Between the trimmed V and J ends, which lost 1 base and 7 bases, there was a span of 14 bases. CDR3 size: 15 residues. Germline V CDR1 and CDR2: LGHNA, YNFKEQ. CDR3 residues: CASSQGPGVGNEQFF. DNA for the CDR3: TGTGCCAGCAGCCAAGGTCCGGGGGTAGGAAATGAGCAGTTCTTC.

This clone is a singleton in its sample. The V gene is TRBV29-1, the J gene TRBJ2-3; tentative D call: TRBD2 (5 bases). V lost 5 bases and J 4 bases, leaving 13 bases between the germline ends. The CDR3 has 13 amino acids. The V gene's germline CDR1 is SQVTM and CDR2 ANQGSEA. In nucleotides, the CDR3 is TGCAGCGTTATATCGGGTAGCGCAGATACGCAGTATTTT. It codes for CSVISGSADTQYF.

This chain connects TRBV6-5 to TRBJ2-7; D call uncertain. Germline values: CDR1 MNHEY, CDR2 SVGAGI. The CDR3 is 11 amino acids. The V and J ends lost 8 bases and 4 bases respectively, with 9 bases between them. This CDR3 reads CASGLRYEQYF. CDR3 DNA: TGTGCCAGCGGTCTCCGGTACGAGCAGTACTTC.

The rearrangement joins TRBV5-1 to TRBJ2-5, with 8 bases lining up with TRBD1. Looked up from germline, CDR1 is SGHRS and CDR2 is YFSETQ. The V gene end was trimmed by 3 bases and the J gene end by 1 base; junction bases not matched to a gene: 5. The CDR3 covers 15 residues. CDR3 DNA sequence: TGCGCCAGCAGCTGGATGGGACAGGTCCAAGAGACCCAGTACTTC. Its translation: CASSWMGQVQETQYF.

This clone was observed a handful of times. The V gene is TRBV5-4, the J gene TRBJ1-2; 7 bases match TRBD1. The CDR3 has 14 residues. Germline V gives CDR1 SGHNT, CDR2 YYREEE (reference sequence). V lost 4 bases, J lost 3 bases, and 6 bases stayed unmatched. CDR3 region: CASSPPGQYYGYTF. CDR3 coding DNA: TGTGCCAGCAGCCCGCCGGGACAGTACTATGGCTACACCTTC.

The DNA for the CDR3 is TGTGCCACCAGTGATTTGCAGGGGGCCGGGGATCAGCCCCAGCATTTT. Its protein product is CATSDLQGAGDQPQHF. The V gene is TRBV24-1, the J gene TRBJ1-5; 8 positions agree with TRBD1. Germline values: CDR1 KGHDR, CDR2 SFDVKD. The CDR3 is 16 residues long. Trimming at V came to 0 bases and at J to 5 bases, leaving 5 bases not matched to a gene.

The chain couples TRBV28 to TRBJ2-7, with 8 positions matching TRBD1. V was clipped by 6 bases and J by 4 bases; unmatched bases: 8. CDR1 is MDHEN, CDR2 SYDVKM, per germline. This CDR3 has 14 amino acids. CDR3 bases: TGTGCCAGCAGAAAAGCCGGGACAGGTTACGAGCAGTACTTC. Protein: CASRKAGTGYEQYF.

The rearrangement links TRBV3-1 (or the pseudogene TRBV3-2) to TRBJ1-4; maybe TRBD1 (6 bases). Germline V gene sequence: CDR1 LGHDT, CDR2 YNNKEL (reference sequence). V lost 8 bases to trimming and J lost 8 bases, with 15 bases between them. This CDR3 contains 13 residues. The CDR3 DNA follows: TGTGCCAGCTCGAACAGGGCACAAGAAAAACTGTTTTTT. This encodes CASSNRAQEKLFF.